This T cell receptor (beta chain) was recovered during a study of blood T cell repertoires in COVID-19. Overall study context: The study drew acute and convalescent COVID-19 samples from the United States, Italy and Spain.

In this sample, this clone turned up a few times. V dropped 9 bases and J dropped 4 bases, with 18 bases sitting between them. Germline V gives CDR1 MNHEY, CDR2 SVGAGI. CDR3 length equals 14 residues. The cohort comprised adults aged roughly 18 to 90 years residing in 20 to 30 US areas. Assay: immunoSEQ multiplex PCR; the TCRdb copy retains only in-frame clones and omits some. The data hold 300,000 to 400,000 clones, with about 86% observed a single time. Sequenced input: PBMCs or T cells enriched from blood (not recorded which). The TCR comes from a woman aged 40 to 49 with acute COVID-19. The chain combines TRBV6-5 with TRBJ1-2; D might be TRBD1 (6 bases). In DNA form, the CDR3 reads TGTGCCAGTTCGGGACATCCTATTTCCTATGGCTACACCTTC. Translation: CASSGHPISYGYTF.